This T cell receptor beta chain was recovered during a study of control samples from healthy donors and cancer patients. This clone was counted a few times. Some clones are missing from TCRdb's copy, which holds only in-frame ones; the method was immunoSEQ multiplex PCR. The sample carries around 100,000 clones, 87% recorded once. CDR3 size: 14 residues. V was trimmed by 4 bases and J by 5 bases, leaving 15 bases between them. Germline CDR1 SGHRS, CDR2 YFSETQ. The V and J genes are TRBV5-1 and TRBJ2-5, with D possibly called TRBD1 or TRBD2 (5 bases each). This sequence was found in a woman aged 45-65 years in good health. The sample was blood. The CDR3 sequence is CASSHRTGSETQYF. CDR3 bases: TGCGCCAGCAGCCACAGGACGGGATCGGAGACCCAGTACTTC.